This T cell receptor (beta chain) was profiled in a study of blood T cell repertoires in COVID-19. V was cut by 5 bases and J by 6 bases, with 13 bases left in between. Germline V gives CDR1 MNHEY, CDR2 SMNVEV (reference sequence). This CDR3 is 13 amino acids long. The table came from immunoSEQ multiplex PCR; TCRdb's copy has only in-frame clones and leaves some out. The data hold more than 100,000 clones, with 79% observed a single time. Input material: peripheral blood. The chain joins TRBV27 to TRBJ1-1, with D perhaps TRBD1 (5 bases). This receptor was obtained from a woman aged 80 or over with acute or convalescent COVID-19. The CDR3 reads CASSPRQRAEAFF. The CDR3 DNA follows: TGTGCCAGCAGTCCGCGACAGAGAGCTGAAGCTTTCTTT.